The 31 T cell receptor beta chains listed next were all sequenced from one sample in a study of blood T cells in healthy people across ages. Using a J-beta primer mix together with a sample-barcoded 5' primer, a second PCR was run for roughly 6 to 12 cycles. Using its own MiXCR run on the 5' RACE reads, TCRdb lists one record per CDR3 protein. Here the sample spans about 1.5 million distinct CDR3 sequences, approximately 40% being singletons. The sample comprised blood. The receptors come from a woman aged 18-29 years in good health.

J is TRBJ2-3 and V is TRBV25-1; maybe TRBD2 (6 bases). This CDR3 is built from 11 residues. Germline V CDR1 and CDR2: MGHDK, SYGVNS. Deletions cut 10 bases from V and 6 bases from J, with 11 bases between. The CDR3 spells CATKRGDTQYF. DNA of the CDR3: TGTGCCACCAAACGGGGGGATACGCAGTATTTT.

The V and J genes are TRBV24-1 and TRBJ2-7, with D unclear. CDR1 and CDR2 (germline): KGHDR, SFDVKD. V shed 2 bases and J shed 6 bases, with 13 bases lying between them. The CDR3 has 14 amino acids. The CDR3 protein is CATSDWKDNSEQYF. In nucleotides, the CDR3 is TGTGCCACCAGTGATTGGAAAGATAATAGCGAGCAGTACTTC.

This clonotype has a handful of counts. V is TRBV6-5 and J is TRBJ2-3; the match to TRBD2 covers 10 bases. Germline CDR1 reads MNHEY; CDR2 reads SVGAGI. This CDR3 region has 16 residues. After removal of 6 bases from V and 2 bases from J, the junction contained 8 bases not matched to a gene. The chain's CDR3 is CASSYIGTSDTDTQYF. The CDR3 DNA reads TGTGCCAGCAGCTATATCGGGACTAGCGACACAGATACGCAGTATTTT.

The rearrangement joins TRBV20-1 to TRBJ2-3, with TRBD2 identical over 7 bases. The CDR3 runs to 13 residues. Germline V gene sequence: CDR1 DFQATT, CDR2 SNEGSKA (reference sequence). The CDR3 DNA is TGCTCTCCGGGGGGAGGAACCACAGATACGCAGTATTTT. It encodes CSPGGGTTDTQYF.

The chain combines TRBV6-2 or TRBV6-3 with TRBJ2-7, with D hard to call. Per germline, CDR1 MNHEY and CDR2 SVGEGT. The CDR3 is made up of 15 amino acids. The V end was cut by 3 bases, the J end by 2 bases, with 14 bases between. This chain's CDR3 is CASSYFQANTYEQYF. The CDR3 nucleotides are TGTGCCAGCAGTTATTTTCAGGCGAACACCTACGAGCAGTACTTC.

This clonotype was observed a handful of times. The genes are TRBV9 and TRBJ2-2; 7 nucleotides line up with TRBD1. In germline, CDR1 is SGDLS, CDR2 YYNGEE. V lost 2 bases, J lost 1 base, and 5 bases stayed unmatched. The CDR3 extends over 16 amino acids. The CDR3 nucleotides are TGTGCCAGCAGCGTTCACAGGGGATTGAACACCGGGGAGCTGTTTTTT. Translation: CASSVHRGLNTGELFF.

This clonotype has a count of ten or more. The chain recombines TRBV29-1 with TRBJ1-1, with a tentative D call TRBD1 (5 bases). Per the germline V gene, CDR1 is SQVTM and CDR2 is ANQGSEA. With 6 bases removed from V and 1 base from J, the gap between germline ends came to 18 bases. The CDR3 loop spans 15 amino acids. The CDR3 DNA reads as TGCAGCGTCGGGGGTCCGGGTAGGGCGAACACTGAAGCTTTCTTT. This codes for CSVGGPGRANTEAFF.

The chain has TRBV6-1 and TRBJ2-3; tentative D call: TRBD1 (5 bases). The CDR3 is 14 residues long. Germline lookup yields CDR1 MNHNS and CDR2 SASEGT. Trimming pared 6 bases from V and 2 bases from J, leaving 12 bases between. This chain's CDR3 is CASRETAPTDTQYF. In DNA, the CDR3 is TGTGCCAGCAGGGAGACAGCCCCCACAGATACGCAGTATTTT.

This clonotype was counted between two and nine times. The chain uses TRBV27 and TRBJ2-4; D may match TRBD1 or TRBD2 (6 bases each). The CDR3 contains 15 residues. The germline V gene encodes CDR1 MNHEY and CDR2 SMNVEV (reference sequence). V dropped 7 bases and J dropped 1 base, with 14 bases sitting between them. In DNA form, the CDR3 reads TGTGCCAGCAAGGGGGGCGGGAAGGCCAAAAACATTCAGTACTTC. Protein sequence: CASKGGGKAKNIQYF.

CDR3 bases: TGTGCCAGCAGTTACTCGAATAGGGGAAGCTCCTATAATTCACCCCTCCACTTT. Protein product: CASSYSNRGSSYNSPLHF. The chain joins TRBV6-5 to TRBJ1-6, with a weak D call TRBD1 (5 bases). The CDR3 spans 18 residues. V lost 0 bases to trimming and J lost 0 bases, with 12 bases between them. Germline V gene sequence: CDR1 MNHEY, CDR2 SVGAGI.

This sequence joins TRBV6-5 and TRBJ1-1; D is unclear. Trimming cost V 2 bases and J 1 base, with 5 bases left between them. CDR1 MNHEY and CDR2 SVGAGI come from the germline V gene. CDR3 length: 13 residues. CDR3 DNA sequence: TGTGCCAGCAGTTACGCTGGGAACACTGAAGCTTTCTTT. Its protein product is CASSYAGNTEAFF.

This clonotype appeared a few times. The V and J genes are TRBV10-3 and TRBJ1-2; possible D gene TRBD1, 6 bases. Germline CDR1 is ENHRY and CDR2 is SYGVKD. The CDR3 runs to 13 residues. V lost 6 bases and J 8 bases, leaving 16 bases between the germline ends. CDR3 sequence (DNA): TGTGCCATCAGCGGACCAGGGGAGGAAGGCTACACCTTC. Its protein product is CAISGPGEEGYTF.

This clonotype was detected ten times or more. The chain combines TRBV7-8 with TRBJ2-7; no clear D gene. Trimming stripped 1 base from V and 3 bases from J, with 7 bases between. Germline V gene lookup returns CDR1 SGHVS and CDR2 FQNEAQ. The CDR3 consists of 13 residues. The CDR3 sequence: CASSLDSLYEQYF. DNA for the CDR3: TGTGCCAGCAGCTTAGATAGCCTCTACGAGCAGTACTTC.

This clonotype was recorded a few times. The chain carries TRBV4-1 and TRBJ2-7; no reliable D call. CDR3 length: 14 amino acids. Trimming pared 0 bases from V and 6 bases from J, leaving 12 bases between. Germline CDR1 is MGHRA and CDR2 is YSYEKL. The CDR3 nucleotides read TGCGCCAGCAGCCAAGATCGGGCCGCGGTCGAGCAGTACTTC. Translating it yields CASSQDRAAVEQYF.

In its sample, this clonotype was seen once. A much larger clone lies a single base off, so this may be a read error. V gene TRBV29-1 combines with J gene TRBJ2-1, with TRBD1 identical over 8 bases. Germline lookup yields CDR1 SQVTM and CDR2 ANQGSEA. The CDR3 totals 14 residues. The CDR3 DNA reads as TGCAGCGTTGAATACAGGGGGACCTACAAGGAGCAGTTCTTC. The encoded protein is CSVEYRGTYKEQFF.

The CDR3 coding sequence is TGCAGCGTTGAAGATGGTCAGGGCCCCGAGCAGTACTTC. Translating gives CSVEDGQGPEQYF. The gene calls are TRBV29-1 and TRBJ2-7; D possibly corresponds to TRBD1 (5 bases). The V gene's germline CDR1 is SQVTM and CDR2 ANQGSEA. This CDR3 has 13 residues. With 0 bases removed from V and 6 bases from J, the gap between germline ends came to 12 bases.

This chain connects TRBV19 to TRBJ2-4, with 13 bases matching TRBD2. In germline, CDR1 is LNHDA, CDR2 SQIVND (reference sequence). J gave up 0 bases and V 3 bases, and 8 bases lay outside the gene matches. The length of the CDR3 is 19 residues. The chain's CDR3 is CASSIWTSGSLLAKNIQYF. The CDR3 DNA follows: TGTGCCAGTAGTATCTGGACTAGCGGGAGTTTGTTAGCCAAAAACATTCAGTACTTC.

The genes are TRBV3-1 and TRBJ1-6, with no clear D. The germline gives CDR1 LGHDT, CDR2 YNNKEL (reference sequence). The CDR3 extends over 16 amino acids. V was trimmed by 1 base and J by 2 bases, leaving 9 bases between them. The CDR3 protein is CASSQGNGAYNSPLHF. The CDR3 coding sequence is TGTGCCAGCAGCCAAGGGAACGGCGCCTATAATTCACCCCTCCACTTT.

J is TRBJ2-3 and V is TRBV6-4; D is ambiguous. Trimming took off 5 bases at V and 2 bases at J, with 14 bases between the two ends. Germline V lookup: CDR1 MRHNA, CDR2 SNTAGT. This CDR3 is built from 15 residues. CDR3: CASSFDSLHTDTQYF. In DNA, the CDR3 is TGTGCCAGCAGTTTCGACTCCTTGCACACAGATACGCAGTATTTT.

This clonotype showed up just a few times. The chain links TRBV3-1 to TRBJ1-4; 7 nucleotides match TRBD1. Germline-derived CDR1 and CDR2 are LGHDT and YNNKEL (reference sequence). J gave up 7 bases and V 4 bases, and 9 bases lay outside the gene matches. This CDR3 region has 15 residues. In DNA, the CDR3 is TGTGCCAGCAGCCCCGCGACAGGGTGGGGTGAAAAACTGTTTTTT. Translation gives CASSPATGWGEKLFF.

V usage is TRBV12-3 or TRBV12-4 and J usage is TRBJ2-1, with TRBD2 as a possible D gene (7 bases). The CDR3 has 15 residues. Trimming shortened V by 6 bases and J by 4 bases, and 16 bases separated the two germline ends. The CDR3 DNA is TGTGCCAGCAGGGAGGGGGGGCTAAGTTACAATGAGCAGTTCTTC. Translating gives CASREGGLSYNEQFF.

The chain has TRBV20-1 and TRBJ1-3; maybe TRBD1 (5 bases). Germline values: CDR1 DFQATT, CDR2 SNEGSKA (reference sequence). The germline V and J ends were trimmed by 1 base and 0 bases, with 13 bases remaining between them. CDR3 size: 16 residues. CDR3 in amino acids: CSARGPGPISGNTIYF. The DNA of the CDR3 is TGCAGTGCTAGAGGCCCAGGGCCAATCTCTGGAAACACCATATATTTT.

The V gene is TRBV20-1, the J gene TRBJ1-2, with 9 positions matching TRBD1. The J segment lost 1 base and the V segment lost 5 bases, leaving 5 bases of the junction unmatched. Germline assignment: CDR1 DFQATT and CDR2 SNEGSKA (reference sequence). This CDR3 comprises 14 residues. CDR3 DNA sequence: TGCAGTGCTGTACCGGGACAGGGTAACTATGGCTACACCTTC. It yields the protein CSAVPGQGNYGYTF.

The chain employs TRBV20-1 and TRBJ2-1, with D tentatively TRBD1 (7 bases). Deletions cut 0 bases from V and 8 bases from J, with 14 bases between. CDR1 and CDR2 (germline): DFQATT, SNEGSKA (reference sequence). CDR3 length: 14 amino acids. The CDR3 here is CSARDLGRGDEQFF. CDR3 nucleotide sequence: TGCAGTGCTAGAGATCTGGGCAGGGGGGATGAGCAGTTCTTC.

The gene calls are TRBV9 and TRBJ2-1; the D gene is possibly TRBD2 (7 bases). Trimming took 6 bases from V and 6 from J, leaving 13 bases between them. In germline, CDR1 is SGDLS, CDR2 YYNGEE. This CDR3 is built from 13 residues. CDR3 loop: CASTRGGSNEQFF. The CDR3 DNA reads TGTGCCAGCACAAGGGGGGGAAGCAATGAGCAGTTCTTC.

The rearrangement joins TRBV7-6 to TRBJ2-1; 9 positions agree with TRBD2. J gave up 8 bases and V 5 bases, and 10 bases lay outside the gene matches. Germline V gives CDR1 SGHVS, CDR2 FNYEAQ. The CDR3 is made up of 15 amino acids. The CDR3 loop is CASSPTSGGVYEQFF. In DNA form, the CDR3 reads TGTGCCAGCAGCCCGACTAGCGGAGGGGTCTATGAGCAGTTCTTC.

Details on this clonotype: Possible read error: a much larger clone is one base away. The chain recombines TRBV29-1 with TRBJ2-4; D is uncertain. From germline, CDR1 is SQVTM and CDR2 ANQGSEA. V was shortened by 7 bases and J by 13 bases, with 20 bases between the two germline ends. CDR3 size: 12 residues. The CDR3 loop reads CSAGSTQADQYF. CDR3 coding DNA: TGCAGCGCTGGTTCGACGCAGGCGGACCAGTACTTC.

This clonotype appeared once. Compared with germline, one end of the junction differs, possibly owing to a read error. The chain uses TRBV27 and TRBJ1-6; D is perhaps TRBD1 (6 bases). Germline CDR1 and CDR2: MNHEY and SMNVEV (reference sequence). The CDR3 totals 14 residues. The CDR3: CGSSTNREVAPLHF. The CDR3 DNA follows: TGTGGCAGCAGTACAAACAGGGAAGTGGCACCCCTCCACTTT.

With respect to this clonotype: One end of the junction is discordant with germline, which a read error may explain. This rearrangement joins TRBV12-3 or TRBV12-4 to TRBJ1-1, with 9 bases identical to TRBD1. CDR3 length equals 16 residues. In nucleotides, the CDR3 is TGTGCCGGCAGTTTACAGGGGGCAGGACTGGGCACTGAAGCTTTCTTT. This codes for CAGSLQGAGLGTEAFF.

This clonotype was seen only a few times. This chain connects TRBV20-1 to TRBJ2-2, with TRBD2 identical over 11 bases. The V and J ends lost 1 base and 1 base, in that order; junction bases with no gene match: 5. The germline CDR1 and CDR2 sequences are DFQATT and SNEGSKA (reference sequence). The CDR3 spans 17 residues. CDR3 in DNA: TGCAGTGCTAGAGCCATCACTAGCGGGAGGAACACCGGGGAGCTGTTTTTT. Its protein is CSARAITSGRNTGELFF.

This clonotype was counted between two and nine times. The CDR3 loop is CASRTSVSDTQYF. As DNA, the CDR3 is TGTGCCAGCAGGACTAGCGTTAGTGATACGCAGTATTTT. The rearrangement uses TRBV25-1 and TRBJ2-3; TRBD2 matches 8 bases. Germline values: CDR1 MGHDK, CDR2 SYGVNS. With V trimmed by 6 bases and J by 6 bases, 5 bases remained unmatched. The CDR3 extends over 13 amino acids.